Listed below are T cell receptor beta chains from one sample, sequenced in a study of patients and donors after allogeneic stem cell transplantation. TCRdb itself ran the RT-PCR reads through MiXCR, one entry per CDR3 protein. This repertoire shows about 960,000 distinct CDR3 sequences, under 20% found once; its top ten account for around 6%. The specimen sequenced was blood, either unsorted or a sorted T cell fraction (not recorded which). These receptor sequences come from a human donor who was either an allogeneic HSCT recipient or a stem cell or donor lymphocyte infusion donor (not recorded which). It is not recorded whose cells these are; they may come from a transplant donor. Both conserved end residues are part of each CDR3. Fields, in order: CDR3 protein, CDR3 DNA, clone size, CDR3 length, J gene, D gene, V gene. D genes are given only for firm matches. Not all rows give a size; the values are once, few, many and, for expanded clones, a class.

CDR3aa: CASSLERDYGYTF; CDR3nt: TGCGCCAGCAGCTTGGAACGGGACTATGGCTACACCTTC; abundance: many; len: 13; j_gene: TRBJ1-2; d_gene: -; v_gene: TRBV5-1
CDR3aa: CASSATAQGRGYTF; CDR3nt: TGTGCCAGCAGTGCGACGGCTCAGGGACGTGGCTACACCTTC; abundance: -; len: 14; j_gene: TRBJ1-2; d_gene: -; v_gene: TRBV27
CDR3aa: CASSLLTSGSTGELFF; CDR3nt: TGCGCCAGCAGCTTGTTGACTAGCGGGAGCACCGGGGAGCTGTTTTTT; abundance: few; len: 16; j_gene: TRBJ2-2; d_gene: TRBD2; v_gene: TRBV5-1
CDR3aa: CASSEQGALNEQYF; CDR3nt: TGTGCCAGCAGTGAGCAGGGGGCGCTTAACGAGCAGTACTTC; abundance: -; len: 14; j_gene: TRBJ2-7; d_gene: TRBD1; v_gene: TRBV2
CDR3aa: CASSITSRPYNEQFF; CDR3nt: TGTGCCAGTAGTATCACTAGCAGACCCTACAATGAGCAGTTCTTC; abundance: -; len: 15; j_gene: TRBJ2-1; d_gene: -; v_gene: TRBV19
CDR3aa: CAISESAGSNTEAFF; CDR3nt: TGTGCCATCAGTGAGTCGGCAGGTTCTAACACTGAAGCTTTCTTT; abundance: -; len: 15; j_gene: TRBJ1-1; d_gene: -; v_gene: TRBV10-3
CDR3aa: CASSEGGTEAFF; CDR3nt: TGTGCCAGCAGCGAAGGGGGGACTGAAGCTTTCTTT; abundance: many; len: 12; j_gene: TRBJ1-1; d_gene: -; v_gene: TRBV12-3/TRBV12-4
CDR3aa: CASSPTDGWGHQPQHF; CDR3nt: TGTGCCAGCTCACCCACTGACGGGTGGGGGCATCAGCCCCAGCATTTT; abundance: few; len: 16; j_gene: TRBJ1-5; d_gene: -; v_gene: TRBV18
CDR3aa: CSAQVSGEQYF; CDR3nt: TGCAGTGCTCAGGTCTCAGGCGAGCAGTACTTC; abundance: -; len: 11; j_gene: TRBJ2-7; d_gene: -; v_gene: TRBV20-1
CDR3aa: CSVEPYNEQFF; CDR3nt: TGCAGCGTTGAGCCCTACAATGAGCAGTTCTTC; abundance: many; len: 11; j_gene: TRBJ2-1; d_gene: -; v_gene: TRBV29-1
CDR3aa: CASSFVVLGAPETEAFF; CDR3nt: TGTGCCAGCAGCTTTGTGGTACTAGGGGCCCCGGAGACTGAAGCTTTCTTT; abundance: -; len: 17; j_gene: TRBJ1-1; d_gene: -; v_gene: TRBV7-6
CDR3aa: CASTPLAGKYF; CDR3nt: TGTGCCAGCACCCCACTAGCGGGGAAGTACTTC; abundance: -; len: 11; j_gene: TRBJ2-5; d_gene: -; v_gene: TRBV21-1
CDR3aa: CSVEVPGFSGNTIYF; CDR3nt: TGCAGCGTTGAGGTTCCGGGATTCTCTGGAAACACCATATATTTT; abundance: few; len: 15; j_gene: TRBJ1-3; d_gene: -; v_gene: TRBV29-1
CDR3aa: CASSLTGDTEAFF; CDR3nt: TGCGCCAGCAGCTTGACAGGGGACACTGAAGCTTTCTTT; abundance: many; len: 13; j_gene: TRBJ1-1; d_gene: TRBD1; v_gene: TRBV7-3
CDR3aa: CASSLQGLGTEAFF; CDR3nt: TGTGCCAGCAGTTTACAAGGGCTGGGGACTGAAGCTTTCTTT; abundance: many; len: 14; j_gene: TRBJ1-1; d_gene: -; v_gene: TRBV12-3/TRBV12-4
CDR3aa: CSVHRGHNEQFF; CDR3nt: TGCAGCGTCCATCGAGGTCACAATGAGCAGTTCTTC; abundance: -; len: 12; j_gene: TRBJ2-1; d_gene: -; v_gene: TRBV29-1
CDR3aa: CASSILAGKVYNEQFF; CDR3nt: TGTGCCAGCAGCATACTAGCGGGAAAGGTCTACAATGAGCAGTTCTTC; abundance: -; len: 16; j_gene: TRBJ2-1; d_gene: TRBD2; v_gene: TRBV7-2
CDR3aa: CASSSWTSQETQYF; CDR3nt: TGTGCCAGCAGCTCGTGGACTAGCCAAGAGACCCAGTACTTC; abundance: -; len: 14; j_gene: TRBJ2-5; d_gene: TRBD2; v_gene: TRBV11-3
CDR3aa: CASSFGGPYSNQPQHF; CDR3nt: TGTGCCAGCAGTTTTGGTGGCCCTTATAGCAATCAGCCCCAGCATTTT; abundance: -; len: 16; j_gene: TRBJ1-5; d_gene: -; v_gene: TRBV27
CDR3aa: CASTPGRGVGNQPQHF; CDR3nt: TGTGCCAGCACTCCGGGACGAGGTGTTGGCAATCAGCCCCAGCATTTT; abundance: -; len: 16; j_gene: TRBJ1-5; d_gene: -; v_gene: TRBV6-2/TRBV6-3
CDR3aa: CASSNKGYEQYF; CDR3nt: TGTGCCAGCAGCAACAAGGGTTACGAGCAGTACTTC; abundance: few; len: 12; j_gene: TRBJ2-7; d_gene: -; v_gene: TRBV6-2/TRBV6-3
CDR3aa: CASSLEGKGEQYF; CDR3nt: TGCGCCAGCAGCTTGGAGGGCAAGGGCGAGCAGTACTTC; abundance: -; len: 13; j_gene: TRBJ2-7; d_gene: -; v_gene: TRBV5-1
CDR3aa: CASSIRQDTQYF; CDR3nt: TGTGCCAGCAGCATCAGACAAGATACGCAGTATTTT; abundance: once; len: 12; j_gene: TRBJ2-3; d_gene: -; v_gene: TRBV7-9
CDR3aa: CATSRENTNRAYNEQFF; CDR3nt: TGTGCCACCAGCAGAGAGAATACTAACCGGGCCTACAATGAGCAGTTCTTC; abundance: -; len: 17; j_gene: TRBJ2-1; d_gene: -; v_gene: TRBV15
CDR3aa: CSAMVEVYGYTF; CDR3nt: TGCAGTGCTATGGTGGAGGTCTATGGCTACACCTTC; abundance: -; len: 12; j_gene: TRBJ1-2; d_gene: -; v_gene: TRBV20-1
CDR3aa: CASSPGTTNYNEQFF; CDR3nt: TGTGCCAGCTCACCAGGGACTACCAATTACAATGAGCAGTTCTTC; abundance: -; len: 15; j_gene: TRBJ2-1; d_gene: TRBD2; v_gene: TRBV18
CDR3aa: CASSLGGQGEKLFF; CDR3nt: TGTGCCAGCAGTTTAGGGGGACAGGGGGAAAAACTGTTTTTT; abundance: many; len: 14; j_gene: TRBJ1-4; d_gene: TRBD1; v_gene: TRBV12-3/TRBV12-4
CDR3aa: CASSYYRDRGQPQHF; CDR3nt: TGTGCCAGCAGTTACTACCGGGACAGGGGTCAGCCCCAGCATTTT; abundance: -; len: 15; j_gene: TRBJ1-5; d_gene: TRBD1; v_gene: TRBV6-2/TRBV6-3
CDR3aa: CASTANPATNEKLFF; CDR3nt: TGTGCCAGTACCGCGAACCCTGCAACTAATGAAAAACTGTTTTTT; abundance: few; len: 15; j_gene: TRBJ1-4; d_gene: -; v_gene: TRBV19
CDR3aa: CASVGRLMDGYTF; CDR3nt: TGTGCCAGCGTGGGACGGTTAATGGATGGCTACACCTTC; abundance: -; len: 13; j_gene: TRBJ1-2; d_gene: -; v_gene: TRBV28
CDR3aa: CASSEWSDFTDTQYF; CDR3nt: TGTGCCAGCAGTGAATGGTCGGACTTCACAGATACGCAGTATTTT; abundance: few; len: 15; j_gene: TRBJ2-3; d_gene: -; v_gene: TRBV25-1
CDR3aa: CASSLKDTDSTDTQYF; CDR3nt: TGTGCCAGCAGCCTCAAGGACACAGACTCCACAGATACGCAGTATTTT; abundance: few; len: 16; j_gene: TRBJ2-3; d_gene: -; v_gene: TRBV4-2
CDR3aa: CASSTAGTVNEQFF; CDR3nt: TGTGCCAGTAGTACCGCCGGGACAGTTAATGAGCAGTTCTTC; abundance: few; len: 14; j_gene: TRBJ2-1; d_gene: TRBD1; v_gene: TRBV19
CDR3aa: CSVLSNEQFF; CDR3nt: TGCAGTGTCCTTAGCAATGAGCAGTTCTTC; abundance: -; len: 10; j_gene: TRBJ2-1; d_gene: -; v_gene: TRBV20-1
CDR3aa: CASSHGRGPAEAFF; CDR3nt: TGTGCCAGCAGCCACGGTAGGGGGCCTGCTGAAGCTTTCTTT; abundance: -; len: 14; j_gene: TRBJ1-1; d_gene: TRBD1; v_gene: TRBV7-9
CDR3aa: CASSWGSKAEAFF; CDR3nt: TGTGCCAGCAGTTGGGGCTCTAAGGCTGAAGCTTTCTTT; abundance: few; len: 13; j_gene: TRBJ1-1; d_gene: -; v_gene: TRBV6-5
CDR3aa: CASGPVAFPYNEQFF; CDR3nt: TGTGCTAGTGGACCCGTAGCGTTCCCCTACAATGAGCAGTTCTTC; abundance: few; len: 15; j_gene: TRBJ2-1; d_gene: -; v_gene: TRBV12-5
CDR3aa: CASSQMRGGDGTNEKLFF; CDR3nt: TGCGCCAGCAGCCAGATGAGGGGAGGGGACGGAACTAATGAAAAACTGTTTTTT; abundance: few; len: 18; j_gene: TRBJ1-4; d_gene: -; v_gene: TRBV4-3
CDR3aa: CSARRTSGGFEETQYF; CDR3nt: TGCAGTGCTAGGAGGACTAGCGGGGGTTTCGAGGAGACCCAGTACTTC; abundance: -; len: 16; j_gene: TRBJ2-5; d_gene: TRBD2; v_gene: TRBV20-1
CDR3aa: CASSLRGRSEAFF; CDR3nt: TGTGCCAGCAGTTTACGGGGGAGGTCTGAAGCTTTCTTT; abundance: few; len: 13; j_gene: TRBJ1-1; d_gene: -; v_gene: TRBV27
CDR3aa: CSATGGKLAGHADTQYF; CDR3nt: TGCAGTGCCACGGGCGGTAAACTAGCGGGACACGCAGATACGCAGTATTTT; abundance: -; len: 17; j_gene: TRBJ2-3; d_gene: TRBD2; v_gene: TRBV20-1